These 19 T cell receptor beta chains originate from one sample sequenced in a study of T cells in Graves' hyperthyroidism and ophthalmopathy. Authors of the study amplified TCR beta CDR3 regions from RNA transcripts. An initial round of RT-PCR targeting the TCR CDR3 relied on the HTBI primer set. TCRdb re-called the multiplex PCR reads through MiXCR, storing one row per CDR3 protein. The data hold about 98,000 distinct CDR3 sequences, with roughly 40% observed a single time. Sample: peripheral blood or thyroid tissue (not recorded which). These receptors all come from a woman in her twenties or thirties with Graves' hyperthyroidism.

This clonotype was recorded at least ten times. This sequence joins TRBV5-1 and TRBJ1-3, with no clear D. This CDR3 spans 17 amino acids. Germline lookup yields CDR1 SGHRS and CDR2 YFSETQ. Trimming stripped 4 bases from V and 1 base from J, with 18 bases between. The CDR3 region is CASSPMDQWISGNTIYF. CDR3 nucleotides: TGCGCCAGCAGCCCGATGGACCAATGGATATCTGGAAACACCATATATTTT.

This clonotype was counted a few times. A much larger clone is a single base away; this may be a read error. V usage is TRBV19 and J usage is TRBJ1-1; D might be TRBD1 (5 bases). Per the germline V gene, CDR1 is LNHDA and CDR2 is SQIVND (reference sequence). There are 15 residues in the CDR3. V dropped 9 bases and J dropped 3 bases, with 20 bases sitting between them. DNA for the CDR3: TGTGCCAGCTCACCACCGCGGGGGTATCACACTGAAGCTTTCTTT. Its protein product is CASSPPRGYHTEAFF. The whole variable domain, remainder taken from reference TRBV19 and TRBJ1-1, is DGGITQSPKYLFRKEGQNVTLSCEQNLNHDAMYWYRQDPGQGLRLIYYSQIVNDFQKGDIAEGYSVSREKKESFPLTVTSAQKNPTAFYLCASSPPRGYHTEAFFGQGTRLTVV.

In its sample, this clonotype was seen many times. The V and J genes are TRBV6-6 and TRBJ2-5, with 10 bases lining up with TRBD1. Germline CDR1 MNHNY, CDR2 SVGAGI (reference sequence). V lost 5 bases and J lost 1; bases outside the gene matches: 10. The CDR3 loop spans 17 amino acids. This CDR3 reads CASSPSGTGAFQETQYF. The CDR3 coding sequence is TGTGCCAGCAGTCCCTCCGGGACAGGGGCCTTCCAAGAGACCCAGTACTTC.

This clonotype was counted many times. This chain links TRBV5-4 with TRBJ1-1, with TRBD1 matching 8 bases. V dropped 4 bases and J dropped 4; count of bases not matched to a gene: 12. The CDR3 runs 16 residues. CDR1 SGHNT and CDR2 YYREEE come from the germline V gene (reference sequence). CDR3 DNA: TGTGCCAGCAGCAAGACAGGGGAGCTTTGGGGCACTGAAGCTTTCTTT. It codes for CASSKTGELWGTEAFF.

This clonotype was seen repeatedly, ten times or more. The CDR3 DNA sequence: TGTGCCAGCAGTCTAGCGGGACCCTACGAGCAGTACTTC. Translating gives CASSLAGPYEQYF. This rearrangement joins TRBV5-4 to TRBJ2-7; 9 positions match TRBD2. Trimming at V came to 5 bases and at J to 2 bases, leaving 2 bases not matched to a gene. This CDR3 is 13 amino acids long. Germline-derived CDR1 and CDR2 are SGHNT and YYREEE (reference sequence).

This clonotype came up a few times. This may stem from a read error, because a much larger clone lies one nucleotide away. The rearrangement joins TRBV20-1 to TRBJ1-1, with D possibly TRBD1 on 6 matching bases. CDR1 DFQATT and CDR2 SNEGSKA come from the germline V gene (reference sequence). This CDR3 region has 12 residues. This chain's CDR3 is CSAGGGDTGAFF. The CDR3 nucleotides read TGCAGTGCCGGGGGGGGGGACACTGGAGCTTTCTTT.

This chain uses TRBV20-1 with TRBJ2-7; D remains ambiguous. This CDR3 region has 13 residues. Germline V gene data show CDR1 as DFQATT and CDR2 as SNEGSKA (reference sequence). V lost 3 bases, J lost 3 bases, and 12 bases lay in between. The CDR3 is CSASARNHYEQYF. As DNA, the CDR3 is TGCAGTGCTAGTGCCAGGAACCACTACGAGCAGTACTTC.

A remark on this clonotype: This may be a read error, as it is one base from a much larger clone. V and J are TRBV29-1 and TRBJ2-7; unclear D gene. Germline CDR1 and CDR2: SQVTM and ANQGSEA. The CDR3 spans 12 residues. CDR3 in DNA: TGCGGCGTTGAATCCCTTGGTCGGGAGCAGTACTTC. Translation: CGVESLGREQYF.

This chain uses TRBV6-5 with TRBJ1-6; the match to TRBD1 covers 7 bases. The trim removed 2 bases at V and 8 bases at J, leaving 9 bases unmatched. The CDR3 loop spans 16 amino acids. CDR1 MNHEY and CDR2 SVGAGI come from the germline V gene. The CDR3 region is CASSYADRAGDSPLHF. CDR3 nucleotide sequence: TGTGCCAGCAGTTACGCCGACAGGGCCGGGGATTCACCCCTCCACTTT.

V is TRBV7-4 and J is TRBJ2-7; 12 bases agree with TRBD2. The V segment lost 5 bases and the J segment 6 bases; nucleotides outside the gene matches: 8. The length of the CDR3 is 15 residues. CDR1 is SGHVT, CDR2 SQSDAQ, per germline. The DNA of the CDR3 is TGTGCCAGCAGCCCTGGGGCTAGCGGGAGGGGCGAGCAGTACTTC. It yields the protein CASSPGASGRGEQYF.

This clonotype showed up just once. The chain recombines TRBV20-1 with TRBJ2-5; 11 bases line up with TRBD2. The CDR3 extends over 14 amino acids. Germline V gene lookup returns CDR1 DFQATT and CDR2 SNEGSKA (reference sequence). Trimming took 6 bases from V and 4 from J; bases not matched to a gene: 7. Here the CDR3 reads CSAVAGGPAETQYF. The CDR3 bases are TGCAGTGCGGTAGCGGGAGGGCCAGCAGAGACCCAGTACTTC.

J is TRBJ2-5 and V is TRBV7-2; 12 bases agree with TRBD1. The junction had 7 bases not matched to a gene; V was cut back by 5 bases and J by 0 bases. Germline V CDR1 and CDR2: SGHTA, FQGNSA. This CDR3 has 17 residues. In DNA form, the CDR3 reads TGTGCCAGCAGCGTGGGGACAGGGGGCCTGTACCAAGAGACCCAGTACTTC. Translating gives CASSVGTGGLYQETQYF.

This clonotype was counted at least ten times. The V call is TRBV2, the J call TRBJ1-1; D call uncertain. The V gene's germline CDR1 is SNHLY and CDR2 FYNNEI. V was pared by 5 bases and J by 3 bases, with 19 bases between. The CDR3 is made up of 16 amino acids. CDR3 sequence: CASSPLLHRRDTEAFF. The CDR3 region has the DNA TGTGCCAGCAGTCCCTTACTACACCGGAGGGACACTGAAGCTTTCTTT. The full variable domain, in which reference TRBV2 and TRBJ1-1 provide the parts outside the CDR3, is EPEVTQTPSHQVTQMGQEVILRCVPISNHLYFYWYRQILGQKVEFLVSFYNNEISEKSEIFDDQFSVERPDGSNFTLKIRSTKLEDSAMYFCASSPLLHRRDTEAFFGQGTRLTVV.

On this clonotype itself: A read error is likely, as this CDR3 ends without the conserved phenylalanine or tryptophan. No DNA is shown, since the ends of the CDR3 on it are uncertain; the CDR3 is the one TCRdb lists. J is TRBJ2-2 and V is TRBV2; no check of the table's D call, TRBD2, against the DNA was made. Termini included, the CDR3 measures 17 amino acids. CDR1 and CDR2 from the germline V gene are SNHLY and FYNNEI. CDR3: CASGLRGLAHNTGELCA.

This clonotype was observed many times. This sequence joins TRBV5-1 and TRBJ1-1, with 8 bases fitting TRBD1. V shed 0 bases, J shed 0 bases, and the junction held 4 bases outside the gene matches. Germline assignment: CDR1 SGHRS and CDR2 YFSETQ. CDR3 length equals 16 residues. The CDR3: CASSLAGGEVNTEAFF. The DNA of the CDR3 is TGCGCCAGCAGCTTGGCAGGGGGCGAGGTGAACACTGAAGCTTTCTTT.

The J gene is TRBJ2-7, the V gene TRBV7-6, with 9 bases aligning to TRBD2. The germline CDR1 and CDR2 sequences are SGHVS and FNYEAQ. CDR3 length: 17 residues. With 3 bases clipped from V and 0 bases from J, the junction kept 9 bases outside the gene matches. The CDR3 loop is CASSFVAGAQNSYEQYF. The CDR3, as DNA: TGTGCCAGCAGCTTCGTAGCGGGGGCACAGAACTCCTACGAGCAGTACTTC.

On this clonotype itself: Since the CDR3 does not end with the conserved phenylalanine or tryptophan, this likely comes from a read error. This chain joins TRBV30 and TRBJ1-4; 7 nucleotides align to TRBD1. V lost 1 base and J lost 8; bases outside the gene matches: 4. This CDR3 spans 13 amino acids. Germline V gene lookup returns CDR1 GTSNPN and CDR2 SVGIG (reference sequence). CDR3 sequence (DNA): TGTGCCTGGAGTGGGGACAGTTCCGAAAAACTGTTTCTT. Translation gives CAWSGDSSEKLFL.

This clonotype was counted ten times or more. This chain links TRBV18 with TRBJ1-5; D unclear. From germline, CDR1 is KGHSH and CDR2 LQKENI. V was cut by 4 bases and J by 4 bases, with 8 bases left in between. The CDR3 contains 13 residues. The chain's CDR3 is CASSRTKNQPQHF. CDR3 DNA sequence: TGTGCCAGCTCACGTACCAAGAATCAGCCCCAGCATTTT.

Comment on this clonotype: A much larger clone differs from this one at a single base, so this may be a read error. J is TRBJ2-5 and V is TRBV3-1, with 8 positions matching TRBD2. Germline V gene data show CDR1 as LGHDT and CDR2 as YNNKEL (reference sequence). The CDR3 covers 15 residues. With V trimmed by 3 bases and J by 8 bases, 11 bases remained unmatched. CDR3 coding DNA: TGTGCCAGCAGCCAGGCTACTAGCGGTGGAGATACCCAGTACTTC. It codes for CASSQATSGGDTQYF.